Below are 24 T cell receptor beta chains sequenced from a single sample in a study of blood T cell repertoires in COVID-19. Clones were read by immunoSEQ multiplex PCR, and TCRdb kept only the in-frame ones, dropping some. The sample lists about 70,000 clones, 75% to 80% occurring once. The specimen sequenced was peripheral blood. The receptors were sampled from a woman aged 60-75 years with acute or convalescent COVID-19.

This clone appeared once. The rearrangement uses TRBV19 and TRBJ1-1; possible D gene TRBD1, 6 bases. Trimming pared 3 bases from V and 0 bases from J, leaving 8 bases between. CDR1 is LNHDA and CDR2 is SQIVND in the germline V gene (reference sequence). This CDR3 has 14 amino acids. The CDR3, as DNA: TGTGCCAGTAGTATCGGGGGGCTGAACACTGAAGCTTTCTTT. Translated, it gives CASSIGGLNTEAFF.

In its sample, this clone was seen a few times. The CDR3 is CASSFTGGYEQYF. DNA for the CDR3: TGCGCCAGCAGCTTTACGGGGGGGTACGAGCAGTACTTC. The V call is TRBV5-1, the J call TRBJ2-7, with TRBD2 matching over 8 bases. CDR3 length: 13 residues. CDR1 and CDR2 from the germline V gene are SGHRS and YFSETQ. Trimming cost V 2 bases and J 4 bases; bases outside gene matches: 2.

The rearrangement links TRBV19 to TRBJ2-1; 11 nucleotides line up with TRBD1. Germline loops: CDR1 LNHDA, CDR2 SQIVND (reference sequence). The CDR3 has 16 amino acids. J gave up 12 bases and V 1 base, and 11 bases lay outside the gene matches. The CDR3 here is CASSIARTGGSRAQFF. The CDR3 DNA reads TGTGCCAGTAGTATAGCCCGGACAGGGGGCTCCCGTGCGCAGTTCTTC. Combining the CDR3 with reference TRBV19 and TRBJ2-1 gives the whole variable domain DGGITQSPKYLFRKEGQNVTLSCEQNLNHDAMYWYRQDPGQGLRLIYYSQIVNDFQKGDIAEGYSVSREKKESFPLTVTSAQKNPTAFYLCASSIARTGGSRAQFFGPGTRLTVL.

The gene calls are TRBV4-1 and TRBJ1-2; D is ambiguous. The CDR3 consists of 11 residues. The V and J ends lost 2 bases and 8 bases respectively, with 6 bases between them. Per the germline V gene, CDR1 is MGHRA and CDR2 is YSYEKL. The DNA for the CDR3 is TGCGCCAGCAGCCAATGGGAGGGCTACACCTTC. Its translation is CASSQWEGYTF.

The V and J genes are TRBV7-3 and TRBJ1-6; D is unresolved. CDR1 is SGHTA and CDR2 is FQGTGA in the germline V gene. The CDR3 contains 13 residues. V lost 5 bases to trimming and J lost 8 bases, with 10 bases between them. The CDR3 here is CASSTGWDSPLHF. CDR3 DNA sequence: TGTGCCAGCAGCACCGGGTGGGATTCACCCCTCCACTTT.

The CDR3 here is CASSWGAGELFF. CDR3 sequence (DNA): TGTGCCAGCAGTTGGGGCGCGGGGGAGCTGTTTTTT. The rearrangement links TRBV6-5 to TRBJ2-2, with D perhaps TRBD1 (5 bases). Germline V gene lookup returns CDR1 MNHEY and CDR2 SVGAGI. There are 12 residues in the CDR3. Trimming took off 4 bases at V and 8 bases at J, with 8 bases between the two ends.

The chain is built from TRBV11-2 and TRBJ2-3; D perhaps matches TRBD2 (6 bases). Germline values: CDR1 SGHAT, CDR2 FQNNGV. The CDR3 runs 15 residues. V dropped 3 bases and J dropped 2 bases, with 12 bases sitting between them. The CDR3 nucleotides read TGTGCCAGCAGCTTTTCCGGGACTTACACAGATACGCAGTATTTT. It yields the protein CASSFSGTYTDTQYF. Using reference TRBV11-2 and TRBJ2-3 for the parts outside the CDR3, the full variable domain is EAGVAQSPRYKIIEKRQSVAFWCNPISGHATLYWYQQILGQGPKLLIQFQNNGVVDDSQLPKDRFSAERLKGVDSTLKIQPAKLEDSAVYLCASSFSGTYTDTQYFGPGTRLTVL.

This chain connects TRBV30 to TRBJ1-2; weak D call: TRBD1 (5 bases). Germline V gene data show CDR1 as GTSNPN and CDR2 as SVGIG (reference sequence). The CDR3 has 13 residues. V lost 2 bases to trimming and J lost 2 bases, with 9 bases between them. The CDR3 DNA sequence: TGTGCCTGGAGTCCCCGACAGAACTATGGCTACACCTTC. The encoded protein is CAWSPRQNYGYTF.

This clone was detected a few times. The chain links TRBV5-1 to TRBJ1-4, with D unclear. V lost 1 base and J 8 bases, leaving 15 bases between the germline ends. The germline V gene has CDR1 SGHRS and CDR2 YFSETQ. The CDR3 is made up of 15 amino acids. The CDR3: CASSLQAGPGEKLFF. The DNA of the CDR3 is TGCGCCAGCAGCTTGCAGGCCGGGCCGGGAGAAAAACTGTTTTTT. Full variable domain (outside the CDR3, taken from reference TRBV5-1 and TRBJ1-4): KAGVTQTPRYLIKTRGQQVTLSCSPISGHRSVSWYQQTPGQGLQFLFEYFSETQRNKGNFPGRFSGRQFSNSRSEMNVSTLELGDSALYLCASSLQAGPGEKLFFGSGTQLSVL.

The chain joins TRBV27 to TRBJ2-2, with D tentatively TRBD1 (5 bases). With 5 bases removed from V and 6 bases from J, the gap between germline ends came to 10 bases. This CDR3 is built from 13 residues. Germline V gene data show CDR1 as MNHEY and CDR2 as SMNVEV (reference sequence). Here the CDR3 reads CASSPPRAGELFF. The CDR3 bases are TGTGCCAGCAGTCCGCCCAGGGCCGGGGAGCTGTTTTTT.

The chain uses TRBV4-1 and TRBJ2-7; 7 bases are shared with TRBD1. The CDR3 is made up of 16 amino acids. Germline V gives CDR1 MGHRA, CDR2 YSYEKL. V trimming: 0 bases; J trimming: 2 bases; junction bases outside the gene matches: 7. The CDR3 DNA sequence: TGCGCCAGCAGCCAAGATCGGGACAGAACTACCTACGAGCAGTACTTC. Protein sequence: CASSQDRDRTTYEQYF.

This clone was seen more than once but under ten times. V and J are TRBV28 and TRBJ1-1, with TRBD1 identical over 8 bases. V dropped 6 bases and J dropped 3; count of bases not matched to a gene: 6. The CDR3 has 14 residues. Germline loops: CDR1 MDHEN, CDR2 SYDVKM. CDR3 protein: CASSQTGADTEAFF. In DNA form, the CDR3 reads TGTGCCAGCAGCCAGACAGGGGCGGACACTGAAGCTTTCTTT.

V gene TRBV7-2 combines with J gene TRBJ2-5, with a possible D match to TRBD2 (6 bases). Deletions cut 7 bases from V and 4 bases from J, with 13 bases between. From germline, CDR1 is SGHTA and CDR2 FQGNSA. The CDR3 has 13 residues. The CDR3 loop reads CASKEGMAETQYF. DNA of the CDR3: TGTGCCAGCAAGGAGGGGATGGCAGAGACCCAGTACTTC.

The chain combines TRBV12-5 with TRBJ2-3; 11 bases agree with TRBD2. Germline trimming cut 5 bases from V and 2 bases from J; bases unmatched to any gene: 6. The germline CDR1 and CDR2 sequences are LGHNT and FRNRAP. The CDR3 spans 16 residues. CDR3 sequence (DNA): TGTGCTAGTGGTCTTGGACTAGCGGGTAACACAGATACGCAGTATTTT. Its translation: CASGLGLAGNTDTQYF. Supplemented by reference TRBV12-5 and TRBJ2-3, the full variable domain reads DARVTQTPRHKVTEMGQEVTMRCQPILGHNTVFWYRQTMMQGLELLAYFRNRAPLDDSGMPKDRFSAEMPDATLATLKIQPSEPRDSAVYFCASGLGLAGNTDTQYFGPGTRLTVL.

The rearrangement uses TRBV9 and TRBJ2-5; 8 bases agree with TRBD2. Germline trimming cut 4 bases from V and 5 bases from J; bases unmatched to any gene: 16. Per the germline V gene, CDR1 is SGDLS and CDR2 is YYNGEE. The CDR3 totals 17 residues. As DNA, the CDR3 is TGTGCCAGCAGCTCCGGAGGGGCTAGCGGGCTCGGGGAGACCCAGTACTTC. This codes for CASSSGGASGLGETQYF. Together with reference TRBV9 and TRBJ2-5, the CDR3 gives the full variable domain: DSGVTQTPKHLITATGQRVTLRCSPRSGDLSVYWYQQSLDQGLQFLIQYYNGEERAKGNILERFSAQQFPDLHSELNLSSLELGDSALYFCASSSGGASGLGETQYFGPGTRLLVL.

CDR3 bases: TGTGCCAGCAGCCAACCCAGGACAGGCCTATACGAGCAGTACTTC. Protein product: CASSQPRTGLYEQYF. The chain couples TRBV7-2 to TRBJ2-7; TRBD1 agrees at 7 bases. CDR1 is SGHTA, CDR2 FQGNSA, per germline. The CDR3 sequence is 15 residues long. J gave up 4 bases and V 5 bases, and 11 bases lay outside the gene matches.

V gene TRBV2 combines with J gene TRBJ1-2, with TRBD1 as a possible D gene (6 bases). V dropped 5 bases and J dropped 7 bases, with 11 bases sitting between them. Germline-derived CDR1 and CDR2 are SNHLY and FYNNEI. There are 12 residues in the CDR3. In nucleotides, the CDR3 is TGTGCCAGCAGTACCCAGGGGTCTGGCTACACCTTC. It codes for CASSTQGSGYTF.

The chain employs TRBV27 and TRBJ1-2, with D maybe TRBD1 (5 bases). The CDR3 has 13 amino acids. CDR1 is MNHEY, CDR2 SMNVEV, per germline (reference sequence). With 4 bases removed from V and 3 bases from J, the gap between germline ends came to 9 bases. Here the CDR3 DNA reads TGTGCCAGCAGTTGGGGCAGTTACTATGGCTACACCTTC. It is translated as CASSWGSYYGYTF.

This clone has a handful of counts. This chain connects TRBV27 to TRBJ2-5; 12 nucleotides line up with TRBD2. V gave up 3 bases and J gave up 0 bases; unmatched junction bases: 8. This CDR3 has 18 residues. The germline V gene encodes CDR1 MNHEY and CDR2 SMNVEV (reference sequence). The CDR3 DNA reads as TGTGCCAGCAGTTTGGCTTGGCTAGCGGGGGGGGACCAAGAGACCCAGTACTTC. It encodes CASSLAWLAGGDQETQYF.

The chain is built from TRBV27 and TRBJ2-2, with D uncertain. CDR1 and CDR2 from the germline V gene are MNHEY and SMNVEV (reference sequence). V lost 2 bases to trimming and J lost 6 bases, with 13 bases between them. This CDR3 region has 15 residues. The CDR3 region is CASSLVARQPGELFF. The DNA for the CDR3 is TGTGCCAGCAGTTTAGTGGCGCGGCAGCCCGGGGAGCTGTTTTTT.

J is TRBJ2-7 and V is TRBV27; the match to TRBD1 covers 7 bases. The V gene end was trimmed by 6 bases and the J gene end by 12 bases; junction bases not matched to a gene: 8. CDR3 length: 11 amino acids. Germline CDR1 reads MNHEY; CDR2 reads SMNVEV (reference sequence). CDR3 coding DNA: TGTGCCAGCAGCTCCGGGACAGCCTGGTACTTC. This translates into CASSSGTAWYF.

This clone was seen more than once but under ten times. V is TRBV19 and J is TRBJ1-5; D may be TRBD1 (6 bases). This CDR3 spans 14 amino acids. CDR1 LNHDA and CDR2 SQIVND come from the germline V gene (reference sequence). V was shortened by 7 bases and J by 7 bases, with 17 bases between the two germline ends. The CDR3 DNA sequence: TGTGCCAGTACTATGAGTCAGGGGACGCAGCCCCAGCATTTT. This codes for CASTMSQGTQPQHF.

The rearrangement uses TRBV5-1 and TRBJ2-1; tentative D call: TRBD2 (6 bases). This CDR3 is 15 amino acids long. The V gene's germline CDR1 is SGHRS and CDR2 YFSETQ. V was cut by 0 bases and J by 10 bases, with 17 bases left in between. The CDR3 region is CASSLEVRGPGEQFF. CDR3 in DNA: TGCGCCAGCAGCTTGGAAGTGCGGGGACCGGGGGAGCAGTTCTTC.

This clone was counted only a few times. V is TRBV4-2 and J is TRBJ2-3, with 9 bases lining up with TRBD1. Looked up from germline, CDR1 is LGHNA and CDR2 is YNFKEQ. This CDR3 is 18 amino acids long. Trimming cost V 1 base and J 0 bases; bases outside gene matches: 8. CDR3 in amino acids: CASSQGGPGQGSTDTQYF. CDR3 DNA sequence: TGTGCCAGCAGCCAAGGGGGACCGGGACAGGGTAGCACAGATACGCAGTATTTT.